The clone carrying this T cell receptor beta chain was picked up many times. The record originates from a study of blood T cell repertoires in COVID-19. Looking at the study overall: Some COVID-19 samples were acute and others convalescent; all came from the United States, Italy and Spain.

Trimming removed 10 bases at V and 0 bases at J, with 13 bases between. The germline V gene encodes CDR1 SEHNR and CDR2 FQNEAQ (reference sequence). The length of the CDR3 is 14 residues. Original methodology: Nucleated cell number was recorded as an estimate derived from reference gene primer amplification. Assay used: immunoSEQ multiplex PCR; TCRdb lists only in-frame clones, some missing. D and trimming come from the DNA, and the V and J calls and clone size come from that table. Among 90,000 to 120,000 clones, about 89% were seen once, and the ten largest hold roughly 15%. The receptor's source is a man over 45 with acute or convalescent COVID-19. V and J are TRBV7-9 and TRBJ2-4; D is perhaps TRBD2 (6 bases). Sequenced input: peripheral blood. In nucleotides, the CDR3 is TGTGCCATACGAACCGGGGGAGCCAAAAACATTCAGTACTTC. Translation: CAIRTGGAKNIQYF.